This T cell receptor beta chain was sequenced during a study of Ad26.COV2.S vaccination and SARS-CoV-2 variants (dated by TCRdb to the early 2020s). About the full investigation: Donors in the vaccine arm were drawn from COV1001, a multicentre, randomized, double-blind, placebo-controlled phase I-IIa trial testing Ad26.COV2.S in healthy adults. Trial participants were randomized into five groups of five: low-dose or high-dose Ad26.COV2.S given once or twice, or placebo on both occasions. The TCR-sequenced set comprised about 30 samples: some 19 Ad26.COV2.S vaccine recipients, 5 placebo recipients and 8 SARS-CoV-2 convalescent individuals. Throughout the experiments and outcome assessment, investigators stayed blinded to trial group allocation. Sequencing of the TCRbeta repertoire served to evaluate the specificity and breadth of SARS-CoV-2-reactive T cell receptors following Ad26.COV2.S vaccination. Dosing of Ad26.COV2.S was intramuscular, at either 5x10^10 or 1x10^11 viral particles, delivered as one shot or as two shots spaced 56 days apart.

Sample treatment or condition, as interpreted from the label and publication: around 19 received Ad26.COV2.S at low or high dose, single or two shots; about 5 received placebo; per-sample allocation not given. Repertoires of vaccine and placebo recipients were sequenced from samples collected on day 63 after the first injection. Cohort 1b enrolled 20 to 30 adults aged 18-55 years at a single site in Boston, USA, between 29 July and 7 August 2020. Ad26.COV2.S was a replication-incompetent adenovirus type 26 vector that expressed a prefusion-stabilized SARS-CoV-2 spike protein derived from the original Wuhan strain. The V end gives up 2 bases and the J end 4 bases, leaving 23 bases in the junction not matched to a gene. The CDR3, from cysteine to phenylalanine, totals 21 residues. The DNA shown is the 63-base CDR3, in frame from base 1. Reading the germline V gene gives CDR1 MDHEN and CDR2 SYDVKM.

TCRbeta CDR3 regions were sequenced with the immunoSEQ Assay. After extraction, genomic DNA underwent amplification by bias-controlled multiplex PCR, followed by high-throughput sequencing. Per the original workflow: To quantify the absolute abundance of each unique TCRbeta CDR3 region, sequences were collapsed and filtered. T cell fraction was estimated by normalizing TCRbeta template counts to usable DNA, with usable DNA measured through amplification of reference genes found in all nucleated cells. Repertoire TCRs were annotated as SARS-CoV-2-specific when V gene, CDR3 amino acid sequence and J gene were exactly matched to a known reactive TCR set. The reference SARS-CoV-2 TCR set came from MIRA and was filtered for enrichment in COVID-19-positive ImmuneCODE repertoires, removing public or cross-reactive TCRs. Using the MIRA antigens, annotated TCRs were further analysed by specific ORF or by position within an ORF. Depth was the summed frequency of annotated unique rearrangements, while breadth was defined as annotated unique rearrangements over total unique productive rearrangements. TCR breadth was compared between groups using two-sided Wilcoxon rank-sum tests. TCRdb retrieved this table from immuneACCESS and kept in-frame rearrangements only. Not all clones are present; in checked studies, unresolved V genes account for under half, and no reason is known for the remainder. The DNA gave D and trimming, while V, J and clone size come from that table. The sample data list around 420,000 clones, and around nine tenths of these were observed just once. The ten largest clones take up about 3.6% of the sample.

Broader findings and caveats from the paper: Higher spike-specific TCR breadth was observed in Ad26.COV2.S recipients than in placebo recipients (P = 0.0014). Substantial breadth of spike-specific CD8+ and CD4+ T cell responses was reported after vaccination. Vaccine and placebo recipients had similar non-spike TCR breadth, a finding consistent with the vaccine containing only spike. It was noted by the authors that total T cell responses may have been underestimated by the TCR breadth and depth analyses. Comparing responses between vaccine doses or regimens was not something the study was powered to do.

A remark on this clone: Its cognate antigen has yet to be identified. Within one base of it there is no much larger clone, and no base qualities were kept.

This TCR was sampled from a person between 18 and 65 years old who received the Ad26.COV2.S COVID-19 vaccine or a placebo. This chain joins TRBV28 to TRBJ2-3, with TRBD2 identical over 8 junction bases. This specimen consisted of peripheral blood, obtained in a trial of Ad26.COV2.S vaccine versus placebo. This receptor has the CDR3 CASSLPTKRGIPDQNPDTQYF. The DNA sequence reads TGTGCCAGCAGTTTACCGACCAAGCGGGGGATCCCCGATCAAAATCCAGATACGCAGTATTTT.